This T cell receptor (beta chain) comes out of a study of cytomegalovirus exposure and HLA in healthy donors. Study conclusions and caveats: Excluded were some V segments that proved indistinguishable, including TRBV6-2 and TRBV6-3.

The PCR was carried out with 60 Vbeta primers and 13 Jbeta primers. This table comes from immunoSEQ multiplex PCR, and its TCRdb copy is limited to in-frame clones, with some not included. The table includes over 150,000 clones, 60% to 85% detected once. Trimming took 0 bases from V and 9 from J, leaving 15 bases between them. This CDR3 is built from 15 residues. CDR1 and CDR2 from the germline V gene are GTSNPN and SVGIG (reference sequence). Comments on this clone: Its specificity is not known.

The chain employs TRBV30 and TRBJ1-6, with D possibly TRBD1 on 6 matching bases. This clonotype was obtained from a man aged 30 to 45 in good health and CMV-seropositive. The specimen sequenced was PBMCs. This CDR3 reads CAWSVQGLTSSPLHF. CDR3 sequence (DNA): TGTGCCTGGAGTGTACAGGGCCTTACGTCTTCACCCCTCCACTTT.